The entry that follows covers one T cell receptor beta chain sequence. Its specificity is unknown. Profiled with immunoSEQ multiplex PCR; TCRdb holds only in-frame clones, not every one. The table shows 15,000 or so clones, with more than 65% occurring only once. This specimen comes from a study of neoadjuvant anti-PD-1 for oral cavity cancer. Time point specified: after neoadjuvant nivolumab, at surgical resection. Cohort: HPV-negative, locally advanced oral cavity squamous cell carcinoma patients. Study-level points and caveats: PBMC Gini-index clonality exceeded responders' in non-responders post-nivolumab.

The material was PBMCs, obtained after nivolumab (anti-PD-1) treatment. This clonotype originated in a person between 40 and 79 years old with oral cavity squamous cell carcinoma.

CDR3 bases: TGTGCCAGCAGTGAATTCCAGGGGAATCAGCCCCAGCATTTT. This sequence encodes CASSEFQGNQPQHF. V is TRBV2 and J is TRBJ1-5; a weak D match, TRBD1 (6 bases). The CDR3 extends over 14 amino acids. Germline V gives CDR1 SNHLY, CDR2 FYNNEI. Between the trimmed V and J ends, which lost 2 bases and 4 bases, there was a span of 9 bases.